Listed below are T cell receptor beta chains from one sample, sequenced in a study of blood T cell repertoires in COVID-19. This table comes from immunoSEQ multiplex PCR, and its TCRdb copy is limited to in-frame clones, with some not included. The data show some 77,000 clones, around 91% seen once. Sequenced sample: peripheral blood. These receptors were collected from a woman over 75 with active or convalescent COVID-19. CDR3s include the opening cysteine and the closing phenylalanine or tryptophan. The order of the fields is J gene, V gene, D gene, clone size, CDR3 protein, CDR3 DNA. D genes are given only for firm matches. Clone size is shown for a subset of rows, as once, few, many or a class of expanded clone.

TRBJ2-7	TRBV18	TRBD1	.	CASSSSGQAYYEQYF	TGTGCCAGCTCATCGTCGGGACAGGCCTACTACGAGCAGTACTTC
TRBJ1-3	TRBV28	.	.	CASSLRTGFDDTIYF	TGTGCCAGCAGCCTAAGGACTGGTTTTGACGACACCATATATTTT
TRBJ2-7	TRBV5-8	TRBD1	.	CASSGSGQGPRRQYF	TGTGCCAGCAGCGGATCGGGACAGGGGCCTCGCAGGCAGTACTTC
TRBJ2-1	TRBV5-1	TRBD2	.	CASSSPGTSGDNEQFF	TGCGCCAGCAGCTCGCCGGGGACTAGCGGAGACAATGAGCAGTTCTTC
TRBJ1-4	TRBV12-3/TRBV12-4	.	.	CASKRDTGEKLFF	TGTGCCAGCAAACGGGACACCGGGGAAAAACTGTTTTTT
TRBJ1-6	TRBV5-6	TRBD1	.	CASSLAGGEVSPLHF	TGTGCCAGCAGCTTAGCAGGGGGCGAGGTGTCACCCCTCCACTTT
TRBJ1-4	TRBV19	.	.	CASSPDMPGEKLFF	TGTGCCAGTAGTCCCGACATGCCGGGAGAAAAACTGTTTTTT
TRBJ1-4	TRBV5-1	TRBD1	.	CASSLADRGHLKLFF	TGCGCCAGCAGCTTGGCCGACAGGGGCCATCTAAAACTGTTTTTT
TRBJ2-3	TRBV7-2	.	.	CASSLAAGTPGTDTQYF	TGTGCCAGCAGCTTAGCGGCCGGGACACCCGGCACAGATACGCAGTATTTT
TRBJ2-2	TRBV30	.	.	CAWSVQSNTGELFF	TGTGCCTGGAGTGTACAATCGAACACCGGGGAGCTGTTTTTT
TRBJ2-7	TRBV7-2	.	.	CASSGGSPYEQYF	TGTGCCAGCAGCGGGGGGTCCCCCTACGAGCAGTACTTC
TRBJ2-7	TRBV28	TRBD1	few	CASSFSGTENTYEQYF	TGTGCCAGCAGTTTTTCCGGGACAGAAAATACCTACGAGCAGTACTTC
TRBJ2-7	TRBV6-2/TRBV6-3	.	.	CASSYSWALSSYEQYF	TGTGCCAGCAGTTACTCCTGGGCTTTATCCTCCTACGAGCAGTACTTC
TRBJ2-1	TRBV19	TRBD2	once	CASSMAYSGSNYNEQFF	TGTGCCAGTAGTATGGCATATAGCGGGAGTAACTACAATGAGCAGTTCTTC
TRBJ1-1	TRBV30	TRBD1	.	CAWSKNRGYEAFF	TGTGCCTGGAGCAAAAACAGGGGGTATGAAGCTTTCTTT
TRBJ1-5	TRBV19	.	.	CASSPGQISNQPQHF	TGTGCCAGTAGTCCTGGACAAATTAGCAATCAGCCCCAGCATTTT
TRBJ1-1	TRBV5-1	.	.	CASSLKGWGNTEAFF	TGCGCCAGCAGCTTGAAGGGGTGGGGGAACACTGAAGCTTTCTTT
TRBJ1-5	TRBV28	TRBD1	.	CASSLSNWGQGHQPQHF	TGTGCCAGCAGTTTATCTAACTGGGGACAGGGCCATCAGCCCCAGCATTTT
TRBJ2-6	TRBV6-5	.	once	CASSNGGGANVLTF	TGTGCCAGCAGCAACGGAGGGGGGGCCAACGTCCTGACTTTC
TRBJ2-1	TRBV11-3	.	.	CASGSLGEQFF	TGTGCCAGCGGGTCTCTAGGTGAGCAGTTCTTC
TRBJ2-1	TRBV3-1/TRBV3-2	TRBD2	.	CASSPPGRGASTNEQFF	TGTGCCAGCAGCCCCCCCGGGCGGGGGGCCAGTACGAATGAGCAGTTCTTC
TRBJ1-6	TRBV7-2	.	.	CASSLAGDTYYNSPLHF	TGTGCCAGCAGCTTAGCTGGGGACACCTATTATAATTCACCCCTCCACTTT
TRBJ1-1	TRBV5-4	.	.	CASSSRTQGPTEAFF	TGTGCCAGCAGCAGTCGGACTCAAGGTCCCACTGAAGCTTTCTTT
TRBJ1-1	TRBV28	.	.	CASSFSLYNEAFF	TGTGCCAGCAGTTTCTCGCTGTACAATGAAGCTTTCTTT
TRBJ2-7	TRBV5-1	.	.	CASSPQPQNYEQYF	TGCGCCAGCAGCCCCCAACCACAGAACTACGAGCAGTACTTC
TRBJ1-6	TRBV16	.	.	CASSQGTLRSPLHF	TGTGCCAGCAGCCAAGGGACTTTACGGTCACCCCTCCACTTT
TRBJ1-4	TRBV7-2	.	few	CASPRAGGSEKLFF	TGTGCCAGCCCCCGGGCGGGGGGCAGTGAAAAACTGTTTTTT
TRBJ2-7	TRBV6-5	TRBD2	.	CASRPGLAAPYEQYF	TGTGCCAGCAGACCTGGACTAGCGGCCCCCTACGAGCAGTACTTC